In its sample, the clone carrying this T cell receptor beta chain was seen many times. Its antigen is unidentified. The protocol attached unique molecular identifiers to individual cDNA molecules. TCRdb re-derived calls from the 5' RACE reads in MiXCR, one entry per CDR3 protein. Here the sample spans about 99,000 distinct CDR3 sequences, 16% being singletons. CDR1 is SGDLS, CDR2 YYNGEE, per germline. The CDR3 covers 14 residues. Trimming pared 4 bases from V and 9 bases from J, leaving 17 bases between. This specimen comes from a study of early T cells in non-severe SARS-CoV-2 infection. Whole-study context: The authors sequenced bulk RNA from unsorted whole blood, leaving chains unpaired.

The study's findings and limits: Matches to VDJdb favored anti-spike CD8 responses and missed private and CD4 specificities.

The sequenced sample was whole blood. V is TRBV9 and J is TRBJ2-1, with no clear D. The sequence was obtained from an adult who was a healthcare worker with PCR-confirmed SARS-CoV-2 infection or an uninfected control (not recorded which). CDR3 sequence (DNA): TGTGCCAGCAGCCCCCTCCGAGGATTGGGTGAGCAGTTCTTC. It codes for CASSPLRGLGEQFF.